These 28 T cell receptor beta chains came from one sample sequenced in a study of PD-L1 blockade in urothelial cancer. Here immunoSEQ multiplex PCR was the method, and the copy in TCRdb shows in-frame clones only, minus some. Among approximately 71,000 clones, 85% to 90% were seen once, and the ten largest hold less than 3.5%. The input for sequencing was PBMCs, taken around atezolizumab (anti-PD-L1) treatment. The receptors stem from a man aged 60 to 75 with urothelial cancer.

The rearrangement links TRBV11-3 to TRBJ2-5; 7 bases line up with TRBD1. Germline V gene sequence: CDR1 SGHNT, CDR2 YENEEA. The CDR3 totals 15 residues. V was pared by 1 base and J by 3 bases, with 5 bases of the junction left unmatched. CDR3 in DNA: TGTGCCAGCAGCTTAGCTACCGGGACAGAAGAGACCCAGTACTTC. Protein: CASSLATGTEETQYF.

The V call is TRBV11-3, the J call TRBJ2-5; 12 nucleotides agree with TRBD1. Trimming took 1 base from V and 5 from J; bases not matched to a gene: 5. This CDR3 contains 16 residues. Germline V gene lookup returns CDR1 SGHNT and CDR2 YENEEA. CDR3 sequence: CASSLGGTGGHETQYF. CDR3 nucleotides: TGTGCCAGCAGCTTAGGAGGGACAGGGGGCCATGAGACCCAGTACTTC. The full variable domain, its missing parts supplied by reference TRBV11-3 and TRBJ2-5, is EAGVVQSPRYKIIEKKQPVAFWCNPISGHNTLYWYLQNLGQGPELLIRYENEEAVDDSQLPKDRFSAERLKGVDSTLKIQPAELGDSAVYLCASSLGGTGGHETQYFGPGTRLLVL.

The DNA of the CDR3 is TGTGCTAGTGGTTTGATCAACAGGGACGAGCAGTACTTC. Protein product: CASGLINRDEQYF. J is TRBJ2-7 and V is TRBV12-5, with D perhaps matching TRBD1 (6 bases). This CDR3 has 13 residues. Germline CDR1 LGHNT, CDR2 FRNRAP. V was clipped by 2 bases and J by 5 bases, with 10 bases between them.

The V call is TRBV19, the J call TRBJ2-7; no clear D. Germline V gene sequence: CDR1 LNHDA, CDR2 SQIVND (reference sequence). This CDR3 spans 15 amino acids. V was pared by 5 bases and J by 0 bases, with 14 bases between. The CDR3 here is CASSGGMEFSYEQYF. CDR3 DNA sequence: TGTGCCAGTAGTGGCGGAATGGAGTTCTCCTACGAGCAGTACTTC.

The rearrangement joins TRBV5-6 to TRBJ2-7; D is unresolved. Germline CDR1 SGHDT, CDR2 YYEEEE. Between the trimmed V and J ends, which lost 0 bases and 2 bases, there was a span of 6 bases. This CDR3 comprises 13 residues. In nucleotides, the CDR3 is TGTGCCAGCAGCTTGGACAGAGCCTACGAGCAGTACTTC. Protein sequence: CASSLDRAYEQYF. The full variable domain, with the rest looked up from reference TRBV5-6 and TRBJ2-7, is DAGVTQSPTHLIKTRGQQVTLRCSPKSGHDTVSWYQQALGQGPQFIFQYYEEEERQRGNFPDRFSGHQFPNYSSELNVNALLLGDSALYLCASSLDRAYEQYFGPGTRLTVT.

CDR3 coding DNA: TGCAGCGGACGACAGGGGGCTAATGAAAAACTGTTTTTT. Translated, it gives CSGRQGANEKLFF. The chain couples TRBV29-1 to TRBJ1-4, with 9 positions matching TRBD1. The V and J ends lost 7 bases and 3 bases, in that order; junction bases with no gene match: 3. CDR3 length equals 13 residues. Germline loops: CDR1 SQVTM, CDR2 ANQGSEA.

Only one count was recorded for this clone. The chain combines TRBV6-6 with TRBJ2-7; 9 positions agree with TRBD2. This CDR3 spans 15 amino acids. V lost 2 bases and J lost 7; bases outside the gene matches: 9. Germline V CDR1 and CDR2: MNHNY, SVGAGI (reference sequence). Written as DNA, the CDR3 is TGTGCCAGCAGTTACGTAGGCGGGGGGGCGTCTGAGCAGTACTTC. It is translated as CASSYVGGGASEQYF.

CDR3 amino acids: CASSGPNQPQHF. CDR3 coding DNA: TGTGCCAGCAGTGGCCCTAATCAGCCCCAGCATTTT. V and J are TRBV6-6 and TRBJ1-5; D gene uncertain. This CDR3 region has 12 residues. Germline lookup yields CDR1 MNHNY and CDR2 SVGAGI (reference sequence). The V gene lost 5 bases and the J gene lost 4 bases, with 6 bases spanning the gap.

This rearrangement joins TRBV2 to TRBJ2-1; 9 nucleotides agree with TRBD2. Germline loops: CDR1 SNHLY, CDR2 FYNNEI. CDR3 length equals 15 residues. J lost 5 bases, V lost 6 bases, and 8 bases had no gene match. The chain's CDR3 is CASRLPGLADNEQFF. The CDR3 nucleotides are TGTGCCAGCAGACTACCGGGACTAGCCGACAATGAGCAGTTCTTC.

The CDR3 loop is CASNPGLAGAQFKQYF. CDR3 nucleotide sequence: TGCGCCAGCAACCCGGGACTAGCGGGAGCCCAATTCAAGCAGTACTTC. The V gene is TRBV5-1, the J gene TRBJ2-7; 14 bases match TRBD2. The CDR3 is 16 amino acids. J gave up 8 bases and V 6 bases, and 13 bases lay outside the gene matches. Looked up from germline, CDR1 is SGHRS and CDR2 is YFSETQ.

This chain uses TRBV11-2 with TRBJ2-7; 10 bases are shared with TRBD2. The CDR3 has 16 residues. With 1 base clipped from V and 3 bases from J, the junction kept 6 bases outside the gene matches. Germline CDR1 is SGHAT and CDR2 is FQNNGV. Written as DNA, the CDR3 is TGTGCCAGCAGCTTAGTTGTACTAGCGGGAATCTACGAGCAGTACTTC. Residues: CASSLVVLAGIYEQYF.

This rearrangement joins TRBV5-1 to TRBJ2-7; 7 bases match TRBD2. This CDR3 has 13 amino acids. The V segment lost 4 bases and the J segment 3 bases; nucleotides outside the gene matches: 4. Germline V gene data show CDR1 as SGHRS and CDR2 as YFSETQ. CDR3 sequence reads: CASSRAGDYEQYF. CDR3 bases: TGCGCCAGCAGCCGGGCGGGGGACTACGAGCAGTACTTC.

The chain links TRBV19 to TRBJ2-6, with 10 bases lining up with TRBD1. V lost 7 bases and J lost 4; bases outside the gene matches: 10. There are 17 residues in the CDR3. Germline CDR1 and CDR2: LNHDA and SQIVND (reference sequence). CDR3 in DNA: TGTGCCAGTAAACCGGGACAGGGGAAGGTAGGGGCCAACGTCCTGACTTTC. This translates into CASKPGQGKVGANVLTF.

The chain combines TRBV5-1 with TRBJ2-1; D call uncertain. V dropped 0 bases and J dropped 7 bases, with 11 bases sitting between them. Germline-derived CDR1 and CDR2 are SGHRS and YFSETQ. CDR3 size: 14 residues. Here the CDR3 DNA reads TGCGCCAGCAGCTTGGCCCCAGGTCGGAATGAGCAGTTCTTC. This codes for CASSLAPGRNEQFF.

This chain links TRBV5-1 with TRBJ2-5, with TRBD2 identical over 10 bases. Looked up from germline, CDR1 is SGHRS and CDR2 is YFSETQ. Trimming took 4 bases from V and 5 from J; bases not matched to a gene: 14. CDR3 length equals 17 residues. The CDR3 DNA is TGCGCCAGCAGCCCGAACGTTGGGACTAGCGCGGTGGAGACCCAGTACTTC. Protein sequence: CASSPNVGTSAVETQYF.

In nucleotides, the CDR3 is TGCGCCAGCAGCTCTGGAGGGACAGGGAATGAAAAACTGTTTTTT. Translated, it gives CASSSGGTGNEKLFF. V and J are TRBV5-1 and TRBJ1-4; 9 nucleotides match TRBD1. CDR3 length equals 15 residues. With 3 bases clipped from V and 5 bases from J, the junction kept 5 bases outside the gene matches. CDR1 and CDR2 from the germline V gene are SGHRS and YFSETQ.

The rearrangement links TRBV7-2 to TRBJ2-7; 11 bases align to TRBD1. V was clipped by 1 base and J by 2 bases; unmatched bases: 1. This CDR3 region has 15 residues. CDR1 and CDR2 (germline): SGHTA, FQGNSA. DNA for the CDR3: TGTGCCAGCAGCTTAGGGGGACAGGGGGCCTACGAGCAGTACTTC. Translation gives CASSLGGQGAYEQYF.

V is TRBV10-1 and J is TRBJ2-7; no definite D call. The CDR3 spans 13 residues. CDR1 and CDR2 (germline): WNHNN, SYGVQD (reference sequence). Trimming left V 2 bases short and J 7 bases short, with 12 bases between. Here the CDR3 reads CASSENQASEQYF. Here the CDR3 DNA reads TGCGCCAGCAGTGAGAATCAGGCGAGTGAGCAGTACTTC.

V and J are TRBV6-1 and TRBJ2-3; possibly TRBD2 for D (5 bases). The V and J ends lost 5 bases and 0 bases respectively, with 12 bases between them. CDR3 length equals 15 residues. Germline V gives CDR1 MNHNS, CDR2 SASEGT. This CDR3 reads CASSLLSGSTDTQYF. DNA of the CDR3: TGTGCCAGCAGTCTCCTAAGCGGCAGCACAGATACGCAGTATTTT.

This chain links TRBV2 with TRBJ1-6, with no clear D. The germline gives CDR1 SNHLY, CDR2 FYNNEI. This CDR3 has 13 residues. Trimming left V 3 bases short and J 8 bases short, with 8 bases between. The CDR3 loop is CASSEIVDSPLHF. CDR3 nucleotide sequence: TGTGCCAGCAGTGAGATAGTTGATTCACCCCTCCACTTT.

The chain combines TRBV7-2 with TRBJ1-6, with a possible D match to TRBD1 (5 bases). V shed 6 bases and J shed 10 bases, with 13 bases lying between them. The CDR3 extends over 13 amino acids. Germline CDR1 SGHTA, CDR2 FQGNSA. The CDR3 protein is CASRPAGPSPLHF. In nucleotides, the CDR3 is TGTGCCAGCAGACCTGCGGGGCCATCACCCCTCCACTTT.

The chain joins TRBV2 to TRBJ1-1; 12 nucleotides align to TRBD1. V was pared by 6 bases and J by 7 bases, with 9 bases of the junction left unmatched. Germline V gene sequence: CDR1 SNHLY, CDR2 FYNNEI. The CDR3 has 15 amino acids. As DNA, the CDR3 is TGTGCCAGCAGCGTCTGGGGACAGGGGGCAAGTGAAGCTTTCTTT. This encodes CASSVWGQGASEAFF.

The chain carries TRBV5-6 and TRBJ2-7; TRBD1 is a possible D gene (5 bases). The CDR3 runs 15 residues. Trimming removed 4 bases from V and 2 bases from J, with 16 bases in between. Per the germline V gene, CDR1 is SGHDT and CDR2 is YYEEEE. This CDR3 reads CASSDHMPGTYEQYF. The CDR3 DNA reads as TGTGCCAGCAGCGACCACATGCCAGGGACCTACGAGCAGTACTTC.

The chain joins TRBV5-6 to TRBJ2-3; the match to TRBD1 covers 8 bases. Germline CDR1 reads SGHDT; CDR2 reads YYEEEE. Losses at the gene ends were 0 bases for V and 6 bases for J; bases not matched to a gene: 9. This CDR3 spans 16 amino acids. The CDR3, as DNA: TGTGCCAGCAGCTTGGGTGGGACAGGCCCGTGGGATACGCAGTATTTT. Translated: CASSLGGTGPWDTQYF.

This chain joins TRBV6-5 and TRBJ2-1; TRBD1 agrees at 7 bases. The CDR3 is 15 amino acids. Trimming at V came to 2 bases and at J to 5 bases, leaving 6 bases not matched to a gene. Germline V lookup: CDR1 MNHEY, CDR2 SVGAGI. DNA of the CDR3: TGTGCCAGCAGTTACGGTCTGGGACAGCACAATGAGCAGTTCTTC. This gives the protein CASSYGLGQHNEQFF.

This chain connects TRBV2 to TRBJ1-4, with D maybe TRBD1 (6 bases). V gave up 5 bases and J gave up 0 bases, with 13 bases separating them. The CDR3 has 16 amino acids. Germline-derived CDR1 and CDR2 are SNHLY and FYNNEI. The CDR3 DNA is TGTGCCAGCAGTATAGACAGGACTGCAACTAATGAAAAACTGTTTTTT. It encodes CASSIDRTATNEKLFF. The entire variable domain, with the rest obtained from reference TRBV2 and TRBJ1-4, is as follows: EPEVTQTPSHQVTQMGQEVILRCVPISNHLYFYWYRQILGQKVEFLVSFYNNEISEKSEIFDDQFSVERPDGSNFTLKIRSTKLEDSAMYFCASSIDRTATNEKLFFGSGTQLSVL.

This chain connects TRBV7-2 to TRBJ1-2; 8 bases agree with TRBD1. The CDR3 extends over 16 amino acids. The germline gives CDR1 SGHTA, CDR2 FQGNSA. Trimming at V came to 5 bases and at J to 4 bases, leaving 12 bases not matched to a gene. The CDR3 loop is CASSQGVGTGTYGYTF. CDR3 in DNA: TGTGCCAGCAGCCAAGGGGTCGGGACAGGAACCTATGGCTACACCTTC.

This clone was seen a few times. The CDR3 region is CASSLTRSYEQYF. In DNA form, the CDR3 reads TGTGCCAGCAGTTTAACTAGATCGTACGAGCAGTACTTC. The genes are TRBV27 and TRBJ2-7; maybe TRBD2 (5 bases). V was pared by 2 bases and J by 4 bases, with 9 bases between. CDR3 length: 13 residues. Germline V gives CDR1 MNHEY, CDR2 SMNVEV (reference sequence).